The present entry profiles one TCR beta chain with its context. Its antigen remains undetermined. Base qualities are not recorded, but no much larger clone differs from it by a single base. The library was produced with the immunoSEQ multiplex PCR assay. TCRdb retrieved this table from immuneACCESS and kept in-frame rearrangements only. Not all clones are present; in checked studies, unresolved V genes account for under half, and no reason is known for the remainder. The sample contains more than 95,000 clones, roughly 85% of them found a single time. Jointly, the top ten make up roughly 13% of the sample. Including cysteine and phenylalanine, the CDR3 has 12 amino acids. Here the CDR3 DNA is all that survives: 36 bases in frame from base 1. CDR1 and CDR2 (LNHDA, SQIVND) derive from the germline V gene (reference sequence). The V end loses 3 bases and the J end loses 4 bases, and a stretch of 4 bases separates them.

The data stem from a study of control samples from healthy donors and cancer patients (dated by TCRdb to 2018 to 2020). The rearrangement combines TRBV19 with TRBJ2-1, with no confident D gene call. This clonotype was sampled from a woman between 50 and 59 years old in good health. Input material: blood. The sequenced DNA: TGTGCCAGTAGTATGGGGTACAATGAGCAGTTCTTC. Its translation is CASSMGYNEQFF.